These T cell receptor beta chains were read from a single sample in a study of cytotoxic CD8 clonotypes in ibrutinib-treated CLL. The protocol was immunoSEQ multiplex PCR, while the TCRdb copy is restricted to in-frame clones and leaves out a portion. Of roughly 250,000 clones listed, 70% are singletons. This specimen was PBMCs, taken after 24 months of ibrutinib treatment. The receptor source for this set is a human donor with chronic lymphocytic leukemia. Both conserved end residues are trimmed from each CDR3.

>TRBJ2-7|12|TRBV28
ASSQDLIPYEQY
>TRBJ2-1|12|TRBV4-2
ASSQEGGTMEQF
>TRBJ1-5|11|TRBV6-5
ASSYRMDQPQH
>TRBJ2-4|11|TRBV11-2
ASSLMTKDIQY
>TRBJ2-7|12|TRBV27
ASSFIGTTYEQY
>TRBJ2-7|14|TRBV4-3
ASSQGTSPSSYEQY
>TRBJ2-1|9|TRBV9
ASSAQREQF
>TRBJ2-1|14|TRBV7-2
ASSRLAGVSYNEQF
>TRBJ2-7|14|TRBV6-5
ASSYGPGASGNEQY
>TRBJ2-2|11|TRBV28
ASSLQGTGELF
>TRBJ2-2|11|TRBV29-1
SVEDPQGGELF
>TRBJ2-1|10|TRBV7-2
ASSLGRGEQF
>TRBJ2-7|12|TRBV19
ASSPYQGAGEQY
>TRBJ2-7|13|TRBV4-3
ASSHRDHPSYEQY
>TRBJ2-1|14|TRBV10-3
AIGVRQPSFVGEQF
>TRBJ2-5|11|TRBV5-1
ASSDRDMETQY
>TRBJ2-7|12|TRBV5-4
ASSESRDRDEQY
>TRBJ2-7|12|TRBV19
ATLGLGTAYEQY
>TRBJ2-7|12|TRBV5-4
ASSLGGRTYEQY
>TRBJ1-2|9|TRBV5-4
ASSSEGSYT
>TRBJ2-2|13|TRBV5-1
ASSLQASGTGELF
>TRBJ2-5|11|TRBV12-5
ASGDGPQETQY
>TRBJ2-1|13|TRBV7-3
ASSAGTSGRNEQF
>TRBJ2-7|11|TRBV27
ASSLVGTYEQY
>TRBJ2-3|11|TRBV29-1
SVNRGYTDTQY
>TRBJ2-7|12|TRBV4-3
ASSVGQGMDEQY
>TRBJ2-7|12|TRBV6-5
ASSYVGTDSQQY
>TRBJ2-4|14|TRBV27
ASSLSLERAKNIQY
>TRBJ2-3|14|TRBV29-1
SVAPGLAGVRDTQY
>TRBJ1-4|11|TRBV30
AWTGGVGGKLF
>TRBJ2-2|10|TRBV27
ASTGGAGELF
>TRBJ1-1|12|TRBV2
ASSGQGTGTEAF
>TRBJ2-2|10|TRBV29-1
SVAMSTGELF
>TRBJ2-1|14|TRBV9
ASSVEGGGRDNEQF
>TRBJ1-2|15|TRBV27
ASSLSFLQGHNYGYT
>TRBJ2-3|13|TRBV5-1
ASSSGGTDTDTQY
>TRBJ1-1|11|TRBV6-5
ASSYRATTEAF
>TRBJ2-1|9|TRBV5-4
ASKADNEQF
>TRBJ1-1|15|TRBV30
AWTPRRTGNLRTEAF
>TRBJ1-2|13|TRBV7-9
ASSLVYRDNYGYT
>TRBJ2-7|15|TRBV13
ASSLAGGSGGSYEQY
>TRBJ2-5|10|TRBV2
ASSPIQETQY
>TRBJ2-7|11|TRBV5-6
ASSFGTGDEQY
>TRBJ2-7|14|TRBV5-1
ASSLATRDSAYEQY
>TRBJ2-7|12|TRBV5-4
ASSLRDHLDEQY